This is a list of T cell receptor beta chains from one sample in a study of T cell changes during pregnancy in multiple sclerosis. Only in-frame clones appear in the TCRdb table, and some are missing; sequencing was by immunoSEQ multiplex PCR. The profile shows roughly 50,000 clones, roughly nine tenths of them singletons. This specimen consisted of CD4+ T cells from peripheral blood mononuclear cells, obtained after pregnancy. These receptors all stem from a female donor with multiple sclerosis, enrolled in a pregnancy study. Both conserved end residues are part of each CDR3. D genes are given only for firm matches. Size is stated for part of the rows, as once, few or many counts, or as a class when the clone is expanded.

v_gene,d_gene,j_gene,abundance,CDR3aa,CDR3nt
TRBV29-1,-,TRBJ2-1,-,CSVQGQKSSYNEQFF,TGCAGCGTCCAAGGACAGAAGAGCTCCTACAATGAGCAGTTCTTC
TRBV30,-,TRBJ1-3,-,CAWTPVRLVTGNTIYF,TGTGCCTGGACACCCGTAAGATTAGTAACTGGAAACACCATATATTTT
TRBV19,-,TRBJ2-5,-,CASAHRSIETQYF,TGTGCCAGTGCTCACAGGTCTATAGAGACCCAGTACTTC
TRBV18,TRBD2,TRBJ2-3,-,CASSPEGTSGLYTDTQYF,TGTGCCAGCTCACCAGAAGGGACTAGCGGACTGTACACAGATACGCAGTATTTT
TRBV30,-,TRBJ1-1,-,CAWVGQLGTEAFF,TGTGCCTGGGTAGGACAGTTGGGGACTGAAGCTTTCTTT
TRBV30,-,TRBJ2-7,-,CAWSRGSYEQYF,TGTGCCTGGAGTCGGGGTTCCTACGAGCAGTACTTC
TRBV9,TRBD1,TRBJ1-3,-,CASSISTGTVVSGNTIYF,TGTGCCAGCAGCATATCCACCGGGACAGTAGTCTCTGGAAACACCATATATTTT
TRBV5-1,-,TRBJ2-1,-,CASSLTGNNEQFF,TGCGCCAGCAGCTTGACAGGGAATAATGAGCAGTTCTTC
TRBV19,TRBD2,TRBJ2-3,-,CASSFSGTDTDTQYF,TGTGCCAGTAGTTTTAGCGGGACGGACACAGATACGCAGTATTTT
TRBV5-1,-,TRBJ1-2,-,CASSPGAGGSYGYTF,TGCGCCAGCAGCCCCGGGGCGGGGGGTAGCTATGGCTACACCTTC
TRBV9,TRBD2,TRBJ2-3,-,CASSPRGGNSGGWRGTDTQYF,TGTGCCAGCAGCCCTCGCGGGGGGAATAGCGGAGGGTGGAGGGGCACAGATACGCAGTATTTT
TRBV5-4,TRBD1,TRBJ2-5,-,CASRPGTGVETQYF,TGTGCCAGCAGACCGGGGACAGGGGTTGAGACCCAGTACTTC
TRBV18,-,TRBJ1-5,-,CASSPLPGTTYNQPQHF,TGTGCCAGCTCCCCTCTGCCGGGAACCACCTACAATCAGCCCCAGCATTTT
TRBV5-1,TRBD1,TRBJ1-5,-,CASSLSGQGNQPQHF,TGCGCCAGCAGCTTGTCGGGACAGGGGAATCAGCCCCAGCATTTT
TRBV5-1,-,TRBJ2-6,-,CASSLLKPMGANVLTF,TGCGCCAGCAGCTTGCTCAAGCCAATGGGGGCCAACGTCCTGACTTTC
TRBV18,TRBD1,TRBJ1-1,-,CASSLTTGGDTEAFF,TGTGCCAGCTCACTTACGACAGGGGGCGACACTGAAGCTTTCTTT
TRBV7-2,TRBD1,TRBJ1-1,-,CASIDLIADRRAEAFF,TGTGCCAGCATCGACTTGATAGCGGACAGGAGGGCTGAAGCTTTCTTT
TRBV5-4,TRBD1,TRBJ2-3,few,CASSLAAGQGSDTQYF,TGTGCCAGCAGCTTGGCCGCGGGACAGGGGTCAGATACGCAGTATTTT
TRBV6-4,TRBD1,TRBJ1-2,-,CASSPDRGRSNYGYTF,TGTGCCAGCAGCCCGGACAGGGGTCGGTCTAACTATGGCTACACCTTC
TRBV11-2,TRBD1,TRBJ1-2,-,CASSGGQLYGYTF,TGTGCCAGCAGCGGGGGACAGCTCTATGGCTACACCTTC
TRBV5-1,TRBD2,TRBJ2-2,-,CASSFWSGSEVTGELFF,TGCGCCAGCAGCTTTTGGAGCGGGAGTGAGGTAACCGGGGAGCTGTTTTTT
TRBV30,-,TRBJ1-1,-,CAWSAWGGKNTEAFF,TGTGCCTGGAGTGCGTGGGGGGGGAAGAACACTGAAGCTTTCTTT
TRBV6-5,TRBD1,TRBJ1-1,-,CASSNPGQANTEAFF,TGTGCCAGCAGTAACCCTGGACAGGCGAACACTGAAGCTTTCTTT
TRBV5-4,TRBD2,TRBJ2-5,few,CASSPGTSANKETQYF,TGTGCCAGCAGCCCTGGGACTAGCGCTAACAAAGAGACCCAGTACTTC
TRBV10-2,-,TRBJ2-1,-,CASTPQSAVYEQFF,TGCGCCAGCACGCCCCAGTCGGCGGTCTATGAGCAGTTCTTC
TRBV4-3,TRBD2,TRBJ2-3,-,CASSRSLASGSSTDTQYF,TGCGCCAGCAGCCGCAGCCTGGCTAGCGGGAGTAGCACAGATACGCAGTATTTT
TRBV7-8,-,TRBJ1-2,few,CASTNQGKDGYTF,TGTGCCAGCACCAACCAGGGAAAGGATGGCTACACCTTC
TRBV7-2,TRBD2,TRBJ2-7,-,CASSLLTGGSLDF,TGTGCCAGCAGCTTACTAACGGGGGGGAGCTTGGACTTC
TRBV18,-,TRBJ2-1,-,CASSPPSGWVQFF,TGTGCCAGCTCACCACCCTCGGGGTGGGTGCAGTTCTTC
TRBV5-1,TRBD2,TRBJ2-2,-,CASSPFSGGTGAGELFF,TGCGCCAGCAGCCCCTTTTCGGGAGGGACGGGAGCCGGGGAGCTGTTTTTT
TRBV5-1,-,TRBJ2-7,once,CASSLGVAGTYEQYF,TGCGCCAGCAGCTTGGGGGTCGCAGGGACCTACGAGCAGTACTTC
TRBV7-2,TRBD1,TRBJ1-4,-,CASSFQGGATNEKLFF,TGTGCCAGCAGCTTTCAAGGGGGCGCAACTAATGAAAAACTGTTTTTT
TRBV19,TRBD2,TRBJ2-3,-,CASSTYGLAGGGDTQYF,TGTGCCAGTAGTACCTACGGACTAGCGGGAGGTGGAGATACGCAGTATTTT
TRBV19,-,TRBJ1-1,-,CASSIARDMNTEAFF,TGTGCCAGTAGTATAGCCAGGGACATGAACACTGAAGCTTTCTTT
TRBV28,-,TRBJ2-7,-,CASSFSSKSPYEQYF,TGTGCCAGCAGTTTTTCGAGCAAGTCCCCTTACGAGCAGTACTTC
TRBV4-1,-,TRBJ1-5,-,CASSQDRAGLSGQPQHF,TGCGCCAGCAGCCAAGATCGCGCAGGGCTATCAGGTCAGCCCCAGCATTTT
TRBV28,TRBD1,TRBJ1-2,once,CASRSTGVDYGYTF,TGTGCCAGCAGGTCCACAGGGGTAGACTATGGCTACACCTTC
TRBV30,TRBD1,TRBJ1-2,-,CACRTGGSGYTF,TGTGCCTGCAGGACAGGGGGTAGTGGCTACACCTTC
TRBV19,TRBD2,TRBJ2-7,-,CASSMPGLAVYEQYF,TGTGCCAGTAGTATGCCGGGACTAGCTGTTTACGAGCAGTACTTC
TRBV30,TRBD1,TRBJ1-4,-,CAWQGTGEKLFF,TGTGCCTGGCAAGGGACAGGGGAAAAACTGTTTTTT